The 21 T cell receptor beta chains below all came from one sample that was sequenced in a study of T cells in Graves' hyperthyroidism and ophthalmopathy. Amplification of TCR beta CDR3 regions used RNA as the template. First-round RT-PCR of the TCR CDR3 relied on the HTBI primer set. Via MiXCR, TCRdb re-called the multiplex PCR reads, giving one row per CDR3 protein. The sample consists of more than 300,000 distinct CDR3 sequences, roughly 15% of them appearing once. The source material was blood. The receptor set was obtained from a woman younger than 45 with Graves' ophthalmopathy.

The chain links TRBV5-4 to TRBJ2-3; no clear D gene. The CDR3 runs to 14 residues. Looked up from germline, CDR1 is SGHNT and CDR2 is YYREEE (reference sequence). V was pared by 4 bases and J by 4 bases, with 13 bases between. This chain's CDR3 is CASSPKTNADTQYF. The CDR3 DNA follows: TGTGCCAGCAGCCCGAAGACGAACGCAGATACGCAGTATTTT.

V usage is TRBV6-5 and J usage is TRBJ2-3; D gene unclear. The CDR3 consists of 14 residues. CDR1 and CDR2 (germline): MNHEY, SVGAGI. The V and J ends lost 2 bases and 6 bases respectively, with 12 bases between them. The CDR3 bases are TGTGCCAGCAGTTACGTGGTAGCTGGTGATACGCAGTATTTT. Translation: CASSYVVAGDTQYF.

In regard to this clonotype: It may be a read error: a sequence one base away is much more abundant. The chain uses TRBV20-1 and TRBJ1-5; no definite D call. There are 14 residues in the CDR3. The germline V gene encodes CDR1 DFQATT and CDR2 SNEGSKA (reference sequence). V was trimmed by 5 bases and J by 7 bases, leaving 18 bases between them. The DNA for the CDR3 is TGCAGTGCTGTGGTGGGCAGCGCGGCGCAGCCCCAGCATTTT. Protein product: CSAVVGSAAQPQHF.

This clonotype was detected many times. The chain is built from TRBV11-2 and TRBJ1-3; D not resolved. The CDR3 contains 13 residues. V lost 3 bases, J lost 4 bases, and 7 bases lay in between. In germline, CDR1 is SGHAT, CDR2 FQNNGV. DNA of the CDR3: TGTGCCAGCAGCTTCGGGCGGGGAAACACCATATATTTT. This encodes CASSFGRGNTIYF.

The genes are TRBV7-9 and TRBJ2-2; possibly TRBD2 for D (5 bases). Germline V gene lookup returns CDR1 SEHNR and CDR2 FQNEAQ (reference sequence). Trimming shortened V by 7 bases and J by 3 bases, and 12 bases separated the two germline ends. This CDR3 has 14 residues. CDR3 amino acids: CASKVGVDTGELFF. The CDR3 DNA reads TGTGCCAGCAAAGTCGGGGTTGACACCGGGGAGCTGTTTTTT.

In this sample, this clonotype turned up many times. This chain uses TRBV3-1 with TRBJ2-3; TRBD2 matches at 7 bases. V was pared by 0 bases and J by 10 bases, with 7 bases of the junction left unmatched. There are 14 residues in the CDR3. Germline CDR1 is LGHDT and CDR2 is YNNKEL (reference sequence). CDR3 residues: CASSQDGERGPQYF. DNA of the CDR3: TGTGCCAGCAGCCAAGATGGCGAGCGGGGTCCGCAGTATTTT.

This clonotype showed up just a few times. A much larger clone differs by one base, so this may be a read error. The CDR3 nucleotides are TGTGCCAGCAGCTTAGATGGGACGGGGGGGCTATTTGGTGAGCAGCTCTTC. It encodes CASSLDGTGGLFGEQLF. The J gene is TRBJ2-1, the V gene TRBV7-2; TRBD2 matches at 8 bases. Germline-derived CDR1 and CDR2 are SGHTA and FQGNSA. The CDR3 runs 17 residues.

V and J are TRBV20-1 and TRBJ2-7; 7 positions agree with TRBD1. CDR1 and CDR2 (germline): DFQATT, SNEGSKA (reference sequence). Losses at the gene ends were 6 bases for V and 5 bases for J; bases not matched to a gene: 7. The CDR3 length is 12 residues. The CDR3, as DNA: TGCAGTGCCTCGACAGGGTCCGACGAGCAGTACTTC. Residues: CSASTGSDEQYF.

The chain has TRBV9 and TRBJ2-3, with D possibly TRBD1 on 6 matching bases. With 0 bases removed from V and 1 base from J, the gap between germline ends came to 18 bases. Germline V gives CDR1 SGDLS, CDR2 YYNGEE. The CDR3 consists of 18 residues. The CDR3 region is CASSVASDSPGGTDTQYF. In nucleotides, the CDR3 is TGTGCCAGCAGCGTAGCTTCGGACAGTCCAGGGGGCACAGATACGCAGTATTTT.

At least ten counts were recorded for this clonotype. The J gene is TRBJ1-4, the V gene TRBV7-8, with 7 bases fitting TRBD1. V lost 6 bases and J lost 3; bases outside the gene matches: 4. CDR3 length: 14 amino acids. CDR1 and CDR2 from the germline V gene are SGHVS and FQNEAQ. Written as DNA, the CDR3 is TGTGCCAGCAGAACAGGGGTGGCTAATGAAAAACTGTTTTTT. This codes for CASRTGVANEKLFF.

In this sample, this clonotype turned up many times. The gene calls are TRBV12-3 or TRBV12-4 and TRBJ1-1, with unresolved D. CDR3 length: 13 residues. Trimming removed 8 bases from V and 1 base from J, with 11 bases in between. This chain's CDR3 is CASLTPGNTEAFF. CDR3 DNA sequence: TGTGCCAGCCTTACGCCGGGGAACACTGAAGCTTTCTTT.

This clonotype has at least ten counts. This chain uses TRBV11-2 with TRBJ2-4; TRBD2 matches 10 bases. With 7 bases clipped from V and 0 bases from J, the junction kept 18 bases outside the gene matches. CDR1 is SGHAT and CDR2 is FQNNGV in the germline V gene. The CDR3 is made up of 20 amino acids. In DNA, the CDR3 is TGTGCCAGCACCCCTGGGTCTGAGCGGGGGGGCCTTTCAGCCAAAAACATTCAGTACTTC. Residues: CASTPGSERGGLSAKNIQYF.

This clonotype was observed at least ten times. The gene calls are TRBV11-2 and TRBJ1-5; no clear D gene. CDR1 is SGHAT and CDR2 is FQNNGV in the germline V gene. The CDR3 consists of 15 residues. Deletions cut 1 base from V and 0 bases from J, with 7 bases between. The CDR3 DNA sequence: TGTGCCAGCAGCTTAGCGGGGAATAGCAATCAGCCCCAGCATTTT. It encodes CASSLAGNSNQPQHF.

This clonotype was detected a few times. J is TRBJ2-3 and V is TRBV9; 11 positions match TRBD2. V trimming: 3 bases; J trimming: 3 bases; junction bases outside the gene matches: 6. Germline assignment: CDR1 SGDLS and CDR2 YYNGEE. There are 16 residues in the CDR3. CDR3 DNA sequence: TGTGCCAGCAGCGCATCTAGCGGGGGGAAAACAGATACGCAGTATTTT. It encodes CASSASSGGKTDTQYF.

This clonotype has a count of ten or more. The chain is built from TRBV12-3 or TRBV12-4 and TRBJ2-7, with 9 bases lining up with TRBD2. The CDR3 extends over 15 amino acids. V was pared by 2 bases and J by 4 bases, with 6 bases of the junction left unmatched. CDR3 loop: CASSLFAGGPYEQYF. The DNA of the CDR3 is TGTGCCAGCAGTTTATTTGCGGGGGGGCCGTACGAGCAGTACTTC.

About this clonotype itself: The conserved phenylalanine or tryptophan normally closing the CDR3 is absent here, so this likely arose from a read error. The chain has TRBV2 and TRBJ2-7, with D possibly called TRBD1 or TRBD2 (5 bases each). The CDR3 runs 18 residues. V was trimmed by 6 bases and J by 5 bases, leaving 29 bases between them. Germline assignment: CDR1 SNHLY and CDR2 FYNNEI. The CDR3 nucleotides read TGTGCCAGCAGGTCCATCCCGGGACGGCCGATGGTTGTGGACGAGCAGTACCTC. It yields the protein CASRSIPGRPMVVDEQYL.

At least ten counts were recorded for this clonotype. The CDR3 region has the DNA TGTGCCAGCAGCTTTTCGCCTCCGACAGGCTTCGAGCAGTACTTC. It codes for CASSFSPPTGFEQYF. The rearrangement uses TRBV11-2 and TRBJ2-7; weak D call: TRBD1 (6 bases). Per germline, CDR1 SGHAT and CDR2 FQNNGV. The V and J ends lost 3 bases and 6 bases respectively, with 18 bases between them. The CDR3 has 15 amino acids.

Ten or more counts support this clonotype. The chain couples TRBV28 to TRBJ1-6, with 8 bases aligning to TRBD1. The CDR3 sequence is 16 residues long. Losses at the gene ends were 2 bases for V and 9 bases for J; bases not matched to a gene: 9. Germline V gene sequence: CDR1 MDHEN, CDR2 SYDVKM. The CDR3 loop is CASSLVPGGMVSPLHF. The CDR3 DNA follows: TGTGCCAGCAGTTTAGTTCCAGGGGGCATGGTTTCACCCCTCCACTTT.

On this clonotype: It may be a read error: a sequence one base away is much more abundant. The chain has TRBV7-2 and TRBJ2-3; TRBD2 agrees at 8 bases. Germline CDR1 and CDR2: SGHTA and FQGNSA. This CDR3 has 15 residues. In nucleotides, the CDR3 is TGTGCCAGCGGCTTAGTAGCGGGGATCTCAGATACGCAGTATTTT. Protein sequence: CASGLVAGISDTQYF.

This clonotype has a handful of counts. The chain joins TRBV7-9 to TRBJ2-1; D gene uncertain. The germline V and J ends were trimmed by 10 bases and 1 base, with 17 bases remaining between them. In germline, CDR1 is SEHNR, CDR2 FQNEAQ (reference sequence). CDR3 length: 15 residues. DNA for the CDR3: TGTGCCATCGCCCCCTATAAAGGGTCCTACAATGAGCAGTTCTTC. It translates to CAIAPYKGSYNEQFF.

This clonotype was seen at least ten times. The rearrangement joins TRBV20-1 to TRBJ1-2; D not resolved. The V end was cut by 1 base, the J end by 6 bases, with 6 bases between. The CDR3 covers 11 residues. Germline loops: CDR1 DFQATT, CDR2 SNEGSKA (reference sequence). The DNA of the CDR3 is TGCAGTGCTAGAGGTCGTAATGGCTACACCTTC. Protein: CSARGRNGYTF.